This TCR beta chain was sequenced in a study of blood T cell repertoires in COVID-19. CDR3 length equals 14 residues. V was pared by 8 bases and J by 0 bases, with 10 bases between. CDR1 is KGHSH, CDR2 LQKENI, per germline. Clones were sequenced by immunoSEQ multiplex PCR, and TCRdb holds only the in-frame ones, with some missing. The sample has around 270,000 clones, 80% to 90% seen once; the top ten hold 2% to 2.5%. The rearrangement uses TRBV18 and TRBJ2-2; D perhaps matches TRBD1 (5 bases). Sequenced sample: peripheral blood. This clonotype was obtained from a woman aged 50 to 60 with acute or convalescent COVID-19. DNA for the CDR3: TGTGCCAGCCAGGGCACCGCGAACACCGGGGAGCTGTTTTTT. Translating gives CASQGTANTGELFF.